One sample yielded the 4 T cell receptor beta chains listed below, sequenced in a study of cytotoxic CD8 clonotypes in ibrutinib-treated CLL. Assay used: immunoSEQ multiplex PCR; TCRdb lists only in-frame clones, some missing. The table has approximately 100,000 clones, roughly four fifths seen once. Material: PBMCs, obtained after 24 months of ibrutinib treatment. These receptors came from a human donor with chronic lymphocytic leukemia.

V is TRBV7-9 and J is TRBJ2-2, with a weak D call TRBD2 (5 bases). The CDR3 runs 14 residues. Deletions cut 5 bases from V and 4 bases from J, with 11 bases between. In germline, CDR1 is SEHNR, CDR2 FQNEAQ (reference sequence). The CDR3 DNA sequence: TGTGCCAGCAGCACTTCTAGCTTCACCGGGGAGCTGTTTTTT. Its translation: CASSTSSFTGELFF. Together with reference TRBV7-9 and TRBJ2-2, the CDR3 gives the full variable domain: DTGVSQNPRHKITKRGQNVTFRCDPISEHNRLYWYRQTLGQGPEFLTYFQNEAQLEKSRLLSDRFSAERPKGSFSTLEIQRTEQGDSAMYLCASSTSSFTGELFFGEGSRLTVL.

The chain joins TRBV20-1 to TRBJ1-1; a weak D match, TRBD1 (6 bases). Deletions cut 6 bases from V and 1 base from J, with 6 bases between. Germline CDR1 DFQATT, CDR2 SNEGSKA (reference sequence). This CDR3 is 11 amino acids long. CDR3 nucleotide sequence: TGCAGTGCGACAGGGAACACTGAAGCTTTCTTT. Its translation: CSATGNTEAFF.

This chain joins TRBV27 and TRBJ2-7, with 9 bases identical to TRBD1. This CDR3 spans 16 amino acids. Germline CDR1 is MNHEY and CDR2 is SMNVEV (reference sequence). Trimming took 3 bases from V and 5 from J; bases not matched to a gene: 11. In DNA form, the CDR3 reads TGTGCCAGCAGTTTCCACACCCTGGGACAGGGTAACGAGCAGTACTTC. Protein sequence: CASSFHTLGQGNEQYF.

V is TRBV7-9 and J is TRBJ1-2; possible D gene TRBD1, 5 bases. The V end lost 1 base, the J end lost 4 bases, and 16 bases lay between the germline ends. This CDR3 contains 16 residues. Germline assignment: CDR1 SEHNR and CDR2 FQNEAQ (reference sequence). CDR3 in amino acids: CASSLEFGAGTYGYTF. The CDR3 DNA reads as TGTGCCAGCAGCTTAGAGTTCGGGGCAGGCACCTATGGCTACACCTTC.